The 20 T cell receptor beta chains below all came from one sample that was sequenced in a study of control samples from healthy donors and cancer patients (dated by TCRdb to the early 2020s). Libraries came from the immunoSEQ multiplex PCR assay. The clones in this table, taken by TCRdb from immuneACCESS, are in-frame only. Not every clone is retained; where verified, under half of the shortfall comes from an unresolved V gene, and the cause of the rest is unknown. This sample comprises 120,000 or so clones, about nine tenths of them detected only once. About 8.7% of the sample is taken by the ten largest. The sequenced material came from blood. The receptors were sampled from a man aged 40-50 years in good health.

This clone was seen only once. The CDR3 protein is CSVGTGSRNTEAFF. The CDR3 DNA reads TGCAGCGTCGGGACAGGTTCGCGTAACACTGAAGCTTTCTTT. V gene TRBV29-1 combines with J gene TRBJ1-1; 8 bases are a match to TRBD1. The CDR3 sequence is 14 residues long. The V and J ends lost 6 bases and 2 bases, in that order; junction bases with no gene match: 8. Germline CDR1 and CDR2: SQVTM and ANQGSEA. Full variable domain (missing parts from reference TRBV29-1 and TRBJ1-1): SAVISQKPSRDICQRGTSLTIQCQVDSQVTMMFWYRQQPGQSLTLIATANQGSEATYESGFVIDKFPISRPNLTFSTLTVSNMSPEDSSIYLCSVGTGSRNTEAFFGQGTRLTVV.

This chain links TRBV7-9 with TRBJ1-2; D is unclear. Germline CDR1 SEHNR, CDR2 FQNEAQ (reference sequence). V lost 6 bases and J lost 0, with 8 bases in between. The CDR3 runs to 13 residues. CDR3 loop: CASRGSSNYGYTF. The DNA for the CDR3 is TGTGCCAGCAGAGGCAGTTCTAACTATGGCTACACCTTC.

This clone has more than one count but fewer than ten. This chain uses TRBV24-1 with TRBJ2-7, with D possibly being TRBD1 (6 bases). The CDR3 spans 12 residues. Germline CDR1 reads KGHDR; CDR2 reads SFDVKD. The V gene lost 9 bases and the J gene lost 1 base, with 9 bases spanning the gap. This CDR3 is CATSRGSYEQYF. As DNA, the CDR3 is TGTGCCACCTCCAGGGGATCCTACGAGCAGTACTTC.

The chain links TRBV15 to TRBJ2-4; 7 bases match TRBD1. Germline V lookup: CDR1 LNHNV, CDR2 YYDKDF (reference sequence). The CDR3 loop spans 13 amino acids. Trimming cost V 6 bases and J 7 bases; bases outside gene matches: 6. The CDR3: CATRSGTANIQYF. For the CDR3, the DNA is TGTGCCACCAGATCCGGGACAGCCAACATTCAGTACTTC.

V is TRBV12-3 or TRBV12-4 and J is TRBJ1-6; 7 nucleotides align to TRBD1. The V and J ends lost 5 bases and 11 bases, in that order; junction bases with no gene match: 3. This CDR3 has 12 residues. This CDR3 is CASSTGAPPLHF. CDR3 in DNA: TGTGCCAGCAGTACAGGGGCCCCACCCCTCCACTTT.

In nucleotides, the CDR3 is TGTGCCAGCAGCCCAGAGAGACCCGGCACAGCGAAGAACACCGGGGAGCTGTTTTTT. Translating gives CASSPERPGTAKNTGELFF. The chain couples TRBV7-2 to TRBJ2-2; no clear D gene. V lost 5 bases, J lost 1 base, and 23 bases lay in between. Germline V CDR1 and CDR2: SGHTA, FQGNSA. This CDR3 is built from 19 residues. Full variable domain (missing parts from reference TRBV7-2 and TRBJ2-2): GAGVSQSPSNKVTEKGKDVELRCDPISGHTALYWYRQSLGQGLEFLIYFQGNSAPDKSGLPSDRFSAERTGGSVSTLTIQRTQQEDSAVYLCASSPERPGTAKNTGELFFGEGSRLTVL.

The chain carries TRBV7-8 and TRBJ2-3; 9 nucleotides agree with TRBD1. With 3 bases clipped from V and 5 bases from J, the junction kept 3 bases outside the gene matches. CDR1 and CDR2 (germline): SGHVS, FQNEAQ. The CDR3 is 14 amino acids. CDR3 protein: CASSLRQGGDTQYF. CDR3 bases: TGTGCCAGCAGCTTGCGACAGGGGGGAGATACGCAGTATTTT.

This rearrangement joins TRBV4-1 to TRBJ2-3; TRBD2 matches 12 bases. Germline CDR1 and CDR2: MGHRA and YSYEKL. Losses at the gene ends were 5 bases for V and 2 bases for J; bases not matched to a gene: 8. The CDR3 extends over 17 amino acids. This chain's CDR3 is CASSYYTSGGYTDTQYF. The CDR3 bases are TGCGCCAGCAGCTATTATACTAGCGGGGGGTACACAGATACGCAGTATTTT.

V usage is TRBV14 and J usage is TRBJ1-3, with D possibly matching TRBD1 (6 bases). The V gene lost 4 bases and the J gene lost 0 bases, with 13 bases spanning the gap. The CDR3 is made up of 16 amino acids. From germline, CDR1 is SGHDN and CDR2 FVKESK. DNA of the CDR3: TGTGCCAGCAGCCTCCCAGGGGCGAGCTCTGGAAACACCATATATTTT. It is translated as CASSLPGASSGNTIYF.

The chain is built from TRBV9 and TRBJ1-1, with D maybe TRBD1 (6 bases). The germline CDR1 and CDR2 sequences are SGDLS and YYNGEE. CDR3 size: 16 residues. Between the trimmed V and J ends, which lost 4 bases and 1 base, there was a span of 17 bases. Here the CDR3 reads CASSPEVTGTNTEAFF. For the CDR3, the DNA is TGTGCCAGCAGCCCGGAGGTGACAGGTACGAACACTGAAGCTTTCTTT.

Here the CDR3 DNA reads TGCGCCAGCAGCCAAGGCCACGGTTACGCGGACACCCGAGATACGCAGTATTTT. It is translated as CASSQGHGYADTRDTQYF. The chain uses TRBV4-1 and TRBJ2-3; tentatively, D is TRBD1 (5 bases). The CDR3 consists of 18 residues. Trimming took 1 base from V and 5 from J, leaving 22 bases between them. The germline gives CDR1 MGHRA, CDR2 YSYEKL.

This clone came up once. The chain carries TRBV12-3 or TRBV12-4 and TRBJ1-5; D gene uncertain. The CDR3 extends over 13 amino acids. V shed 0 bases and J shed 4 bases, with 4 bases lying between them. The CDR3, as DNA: TGTGCCAGCAGTTTAGCCGGAAATCAGCCCCAGCATTTT. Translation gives CASSLAGNQPQHF.

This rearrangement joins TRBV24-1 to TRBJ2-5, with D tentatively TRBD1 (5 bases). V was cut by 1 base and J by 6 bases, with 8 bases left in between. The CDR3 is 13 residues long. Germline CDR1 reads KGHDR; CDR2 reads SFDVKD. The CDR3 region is CATSDFGHQTQYF. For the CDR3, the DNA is TGTGCCACCAGTGATTTCGGACACCAGACCCAGTACTTC.

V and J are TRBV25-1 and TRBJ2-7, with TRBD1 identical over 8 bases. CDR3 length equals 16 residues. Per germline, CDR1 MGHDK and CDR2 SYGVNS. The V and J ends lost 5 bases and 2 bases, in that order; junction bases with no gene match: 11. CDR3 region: CASSPQRTGKTYEQYF. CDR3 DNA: TGTGCCAGCAGTCCACAACGGACAGGGAAAACCTACGAGCAGTACTTC.

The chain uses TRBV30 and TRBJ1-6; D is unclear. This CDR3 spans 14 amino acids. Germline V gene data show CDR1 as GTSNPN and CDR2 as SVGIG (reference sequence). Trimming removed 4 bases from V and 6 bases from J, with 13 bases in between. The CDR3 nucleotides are TGTGCCTGGACTGTAGGGTCCCTTAATTCACCCCTCCACTTT. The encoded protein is CAWTVGSLNSPLHF.

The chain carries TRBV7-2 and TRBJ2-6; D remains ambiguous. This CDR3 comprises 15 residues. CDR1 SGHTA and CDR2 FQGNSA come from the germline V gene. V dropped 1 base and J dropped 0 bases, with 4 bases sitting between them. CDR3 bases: TGTGCCAGCAGCTTAGACGTCTCTGGGGCCAACGTCCTGACTTTC. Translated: CASSLDVSGANVLTF.

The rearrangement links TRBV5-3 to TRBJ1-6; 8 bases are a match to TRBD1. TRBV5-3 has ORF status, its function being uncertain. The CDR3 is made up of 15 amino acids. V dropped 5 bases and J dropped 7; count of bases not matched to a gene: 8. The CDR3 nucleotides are TGTGCCAGAAGAGCTTCAGGGGGCGTAAATTCACCCCTCCACTTT. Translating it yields CARRASGGVNSPLHF.

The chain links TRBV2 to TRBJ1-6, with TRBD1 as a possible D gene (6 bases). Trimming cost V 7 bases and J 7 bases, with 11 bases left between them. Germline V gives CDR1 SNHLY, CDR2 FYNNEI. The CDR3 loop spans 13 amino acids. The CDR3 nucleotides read TGTGCCAGCACGGACAGCGCCAATTCACCCCTCCACTTT. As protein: CASTDSANSPLHF. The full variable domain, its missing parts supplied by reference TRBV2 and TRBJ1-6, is EPEVTQTPSHQVTQMGQEVILRCVPISNHLYFYWYRQILGQKVEFLVSFYNNEISEKSEIFDDQFSVERPDGSNFTLKIRSTKLEDSAMYFCASTDSANSPLHFGNGTRLTVT.

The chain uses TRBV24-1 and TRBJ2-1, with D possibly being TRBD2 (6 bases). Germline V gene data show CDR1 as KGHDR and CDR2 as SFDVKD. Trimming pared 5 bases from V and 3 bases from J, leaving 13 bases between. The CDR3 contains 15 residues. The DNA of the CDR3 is TGTGCCACCAGTGTTAGTGGGGGGATCTACAATGAGCAGTTCTTC. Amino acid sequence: CATSVSGGIYNEQFF.

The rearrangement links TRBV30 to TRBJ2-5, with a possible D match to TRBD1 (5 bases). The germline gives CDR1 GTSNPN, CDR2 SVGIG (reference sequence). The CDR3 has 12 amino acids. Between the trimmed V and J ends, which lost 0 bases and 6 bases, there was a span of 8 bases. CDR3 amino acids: CAWSVGRQTQYF. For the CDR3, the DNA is TGTGCCTGGAGTGTGGGGCGGCAGACCCAGTACTTC.